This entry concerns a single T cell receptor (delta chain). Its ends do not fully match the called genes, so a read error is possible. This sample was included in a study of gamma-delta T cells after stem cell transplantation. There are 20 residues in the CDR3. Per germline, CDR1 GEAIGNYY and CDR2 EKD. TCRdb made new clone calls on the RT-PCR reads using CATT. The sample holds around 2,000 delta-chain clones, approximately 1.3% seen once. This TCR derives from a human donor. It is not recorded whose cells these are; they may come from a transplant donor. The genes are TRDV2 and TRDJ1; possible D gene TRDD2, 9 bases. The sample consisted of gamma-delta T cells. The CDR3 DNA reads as TGTGCCTGTGGCACCGTCCCTTCCTACGCTGGGGGAGAGTACACCGATAAACTCATCTTT. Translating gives CACGTVPSYAGGEYTDKLIF.